This T cell receptor beta chain derives from a study of CD8+ T cells in alopecia areata. Study-level points and caveats: Among the top 100, expanded CD8+ clones, as well as scalp clonality, were significantly decreased by tofacitinib.

To note about this clone: Its antigen is not known.

RNA was isolated and reverse transcribed to cDNA, the sequencing template. The assay was immunoSEQ multiplex PCR, and TCRdb's table has in-frame clones only and misses some. The sample has approximately 190,000 clones; roughly 64% are singletons. The treatment was: oral pan-JAK inhibitor, 5-10 mg twice daily. In germline, CDR1 is MNHEY, CDR2 SMNVEV (reference sequence). This CDR3 contains 11 residues. V gave up 5 bases and J gave up 10 bases; unmatched junction bases: 3. The starting material was CD4+ T cells sorted from blood, obtained at week 24, from a patient treated with tofacitinib. This TCR came from a human donor with alopecia areata. The chain carries TRBV27 and TRBJ1-2, with 8 bases identical to TRBD1. The CDR3 loop is CASSGQGHYTF. DNA for the CDR3: TGTGCCAGCAGTGGACAGGGCCACTACACCTTC.